These T cell receptor beta chains were read from a single sample in a study of blood T cell repertoires in COVID-19. Produced via immunoSEQ multiplex PCR; TCRdb's table is partial and in-frame only. The sample carries under 60,000 clones, approximately 82% recorded once. Sequenced material: peripheral blood. These receptors all stem from a man aged 55 to 69 with acute or convalescent COVID-19. Each CDR3 is given with its conserved first and last residue. The D gene is left open where the match is weak. Some rows have no size entry. The others give once, few or many, or a class for an expanded clone.

clone size,J gene,V gene,D gene,CDR3 length,CDR3 DNA,CDR3 protein
NA,TRBJ2-1,TRBV5-1,NA,16,TGCGCCAGCAGCTCCCCCAAAAAGGAGGGTATCAATGAGCAGTTCTTC,CASSSPKKEGINEQFF
NA,TRBJ2-3,TRBV19,NA,14,TGTGCCAGTAGTAGGGGCTCATTCACAGATACGCAGTATTTT,CASSRGSFTDTQYF
NA,TRBJ2-7,TRBV11-1,NA,12,TGTGCCAGCAGCTTAGGGGGAGGCGAGCAGTACTTC,CASSLGGGEQYF
NA,TRBJ2-1,TRBV27,TRBD2,16,TGTGCCAGCAGCTTCCCAAGCGGGACTAGTTACAATGAGCAGTTCTTC,CASSFPSGTSYNEQFF
NA,TRBJ1-2,TRBV5-1,TRBD1,14,TGCGCCAGCAGCTTGGAGCAGGGGACAGATGGCTACACCTTC,CASSLEQGTDGYTF
NA,TRBJ1-1,TRBV6-5,NA,15,TGTGCCAGCAGTTACGGGCGTGCGTTGACGTGGGAAGCTTTCTTT,CASSYGRALTWEAFF
NA,TRBJ1-3,TRBV6-5,NA,16,TGTGCCAGCAGTTTCAGGGCCTCCCACTCTGGAAACACCATATATTTT,CASSFRASHSGNTIYF
NA,TRBJ1-5,TRBV27,NA,14,TGTGCCAGCAGTCTAAAGAGTTACAATCAGCCCCAGCATTTT,CASSLKSYNQPQHF
NA,TRBJ1-2,TRBV6-5,NA,14,TGTGCCAGCAGGACGTACGGGGTTCAACAAGGCTACACCTTC,CASRTYGVQQGYTF
NA,TRBJ2-4,TRBV20-1,NA,11,TGCAGTGCCAGGAATGAAAACATTCAGTACTTC,CSARNENIQYF
few,TRBJ2-5,TRBV5-1,NA,14,TGCGCCAGTTCCAACCTTCTAGGTCAAGAGACCCAGTACTTC,CASSNLLGQETQYF
NA,TRBJ1-5,TRBV5-1,NA,16,TGCGCCAGCAGCTCCAGTCCCGGGAGTGGCAATCAGCCCCAGCATTTT,CASSSSPGSGNQPQHF
NA,TRBJ2-5,TRBV19,NA,13,TGTGCCAGTAGTATAGTTACGAGGGAGACCCAGTACTTC,CASSIVTRETQYF
NA,TRBJ2-1,TRBV18,NA,14,TGTGCCAGCTCACCACCAGCCAGGGTCAATGAGCAGTTCTTC,CASSPPARVNEQFF
NA,TRBJ1-5,TRBV24-1,NA,12,TGTGCCACCAGTGATTCGGATCAGCCCCAGCATTTT,CATSDSDQPQHF
NA,TRBJ1-1,TRBV5-4,NA,16,TGTGCCAGCAGCTTGCCCAGGGCGAAAGGGAACACTGAAGCTTTCTTT,CASSLPRAKGNTEAFF
NA,TRBJ1-6,TRBV5-6,TRBD1,16,TGTGCCAGCAGCTCGAGACAGGGGGCATTTAATTCACCCCTCCACTTT,CASSSRQGAFNSPLHF
NA,TRBJ2-5,TRBV19,TRBD2,15,TGTGCCAGTAGACGACTAGCGGGGGGACAAGAGACCCAGTACTTC,CASRRLAGGQETQYF
NA,TRBJ2-7,TRBV27,NA,11,TGTGCCAGCAGCTTCGCCGGGGAGCAGTACTTC,CASSFAGEQYF
NA,TRBJ1-2,TRBV5-1,NA,14,TGCGCCAGCAGCTTCGGGAGTTCCGATTATGGCTACACCTTC,CASSFGSSDYGYTF
NA,TRBJ1-1,TRBV2,NA,14,TGTGCCAGCAGTGAACAGGGGCTGGAAACTGAAGCTTTCTTT,CASSEQGLETEAFF
NA,TRBJ1-4,TRBV9,NA,14,TGTGCCAGCAGCCAACGGGGAATGAATGAAAAACTGTTTTTT,CASSQRGMNEKLFF
few,TRBJ2-5,TRBV11-3,NA,13,TGTGCCAGCAGCTTAGGAGAGGGAAAGACCCAGTACTTC,CASSLGEGKTQYF
NA,TRBJ2-3,TRBV11-3,NA,13,TGTGCCAGCAGTTTGAGGGGGTCAGATACGCAGTATTTT,CASSLRGSDTQYF
NA,TRBJ2-1,TRBV6-1,NA,12,TGTGCCAGCAGTGTCCTAATCAATGAGCAGTTCTTC,CASSVLINEQFF
NA,TRBJ1-6,TRBV27,TRBD1,15,TGTGCCAGCAGCCCGGGACAGGGCTTGGGATCACCCCTCCACTTT,CASSPGQGLGSPLHF
NA,TRBJ2-3,TRBV12-3/TRBV12-4,NA,13,TGTGCCAGCAGATTCGCCGGGGCAGATACGCAGTATTTT,CASRFAGADTQYF
NA,TRBJ1-2,TRBV18,TRBD1,15,TGTGCCAGCTCGCCAGGACAGGGGGCTGACTATGGCTACACCTTC,CASSPGQGADYGYTF
NA,TRBJ1-2,TRBV5-4,TRBD1,16,TGTGCCAGCAGCCCGGATGGAGGGGGCGTCCACTATGGCTACACCTTC,CASSPDGGGVHYGYTF
NA,TRBJ1-1,TRBV2,TRBD1,13,TGTGCCAGCGGCGACAGGGGGCTCACTGAAGCTTTCTTT,CASGDRGLTEAFF
NA,TRBJ1-5,TRBV10-1,NA,16,TGCGCCAGCAGTGAGTCGAGGGGGTTTAGCAATCAGCCCCAGCATTTT,CASSESRGFSNQPQHF
NA,TRBJ2-2,TRBV10-3,NA,15,TGTGCCATCAGGTCCTCCACAGTGAACACCGGGGAGCTGTTTTTT,CAIRSSTVNTGELFF
NA,TRBJ2-3,TRBV6-5,NA,14,TGTGCCAGCAGTTACTCCACCTCGAGAGATACGCAGTATTTT,CASSYSTSRDTQYF
NA,TRBJ2-3,TRBV7-9,TRBD1,15,TGTGCCAGCAGCTTGGGACAGCCTGCACAGGATACGCAGTATTTT,CASSLGQPAQDTQYF
NA,TRBJ2-1,TRBV6-5,NA,15,TGTGCCAGCAGTCGAACAGGGCTCTCCTACAATGAGCAGTTCTTC,CASSRTGLSYNEQFF
NA,TRBJ1-1,TRBV30,NA,13,TGTGCCTGGAGCGCTTCAGGGGTTTTCGGGGCTTTCTTT,CAWSASGVFGAFF
few,TRBJ2-3,TRBV2,TRBD1,14,TGTGCCAGCAGTGATGGGACAGGGGGCATTACGCAGTATTTT,CASSDGTGGITQYF
NA,TRBJ1-2,TRBV11-2,NA,15,TGTGCCAGCAGCTTATCAGAGACAGCCCCCTATGGCTACACCTTC,CASSLSETAPYGYTF
NA,TRBJ1-5,TRBV19,NA,14,TGTGCCAGTAGTGGGCCCTTCGGTGATCAGCCCCAGCATTTT,CASSGPFGDQPQHF
once,TRBJ1-2,TRBV19,NA,14,TGTGCCAGTAGTATAAGCGGGAGTGGTGGTGGCTACACCTTC,CASSISGSGGGYTF
NA,TRBJ2-2,TRBV5-1,TRBD1,15,TGCGCCAGCAGCCGGACAGGGGTGGAGACCGGGGAGCTGTTTTTT,CASSRTGVETGELFF
NA,TRBJ2-1,TRBV28,NA,15,TGTGCCAGCACCCCCCGCGGGACAGCCTACAATGAGCAGTTCTTC,CASTPRGTAYNEQFF
NA,TRBJ2-7,TRBV30,NA,14,TGTGCCTGGAGTGTGGATACAGGTCGCTACGAGCAGTACTTC,CAWSVDTGRYEQYF
NA,TRBJ1-1,TRBV7-9,NA,15,TGTGCCAGCAGCCACATCAGGGGTCCCCTCACTGAAGCTTTCTTT,CASSHIRGPLTEAFF
NA,TRBJ2-7,TRBV6-6,NA,13,TGTGCCAGCAGTTACAAAAGGGAGTTGGAGCAGTACTTC,CASSYKRELEQYF
few,TRBJ1-3,TRBV28,TRBD1,16,TGTGCCAGCACCCTAGCGTCAGGGGGCGGGGGAAACACCATATATTTT,CASTLASGGGGNTIYF
NA,TRBJ1-2,TRBV5-6,TRBD1,15,TGTGCCAGCAGCCCTACAGGGGGGGGTCGCTATGGCTACACCTTC,CASSPTGGGRYGYTF
NA,TRBJ1-2,TRBV25-1,TRBD1,16,TGTGCCAGCAGTGGAACAGGGGGCGATCAAACCTATGGCTACACCTTC,CASSGTGGDQTYGYTF
NA,TRBJ1-2,TRBV18,NA,14,TGTGCCAGCTCACCCGTTGAACAGGTCTATGGCTACACCTTC,CASSPVEQVYGYTF
NA,TRBJ1-2,TRBV6-6,NA,14,TGTGCCAGCGCAACAGGAGGGAGTAGCGGGGGCTACACCTTC,CASATGGSSGGYTF
NA,TRBJ1-2,TRBV19,NA,15,TGTGCCAGTAACCCGGCGGCAGAAACTAACTATGGCTACACCTTC,CASNPAAETNYGYTF